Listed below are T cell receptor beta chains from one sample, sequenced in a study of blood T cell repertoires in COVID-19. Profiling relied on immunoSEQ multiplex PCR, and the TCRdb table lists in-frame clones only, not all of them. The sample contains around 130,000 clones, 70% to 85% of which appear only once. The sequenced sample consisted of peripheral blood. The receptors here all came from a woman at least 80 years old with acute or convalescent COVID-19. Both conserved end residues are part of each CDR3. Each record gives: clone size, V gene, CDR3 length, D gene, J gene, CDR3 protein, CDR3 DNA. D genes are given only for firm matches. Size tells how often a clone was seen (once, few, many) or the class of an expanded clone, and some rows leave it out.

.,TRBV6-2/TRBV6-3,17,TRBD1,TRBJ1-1,CASSNSWAGGMNTEAFF,TGTGCCAGCAGCAACTCTTGGGCAGGGGGAATGAACACTGAAGCTTTCTTT
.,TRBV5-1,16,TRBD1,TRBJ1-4,CASSPRGTGTNEKLFF,TGCGCCAGCAGCCCAAGAGGGACAGGGACTAATGAAAAACTGTTTTTT
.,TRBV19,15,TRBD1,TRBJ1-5,CASSSGWTGVQPQHF,TGTGCCAGTAGTAGTGGGTGGACAGGGGTTCAGCCCCAGCATTTT
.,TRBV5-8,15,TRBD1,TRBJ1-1,CASRPPGQKYTEAFF,TGTGCCAGCAGACCACCGGGACAGAAATACACTGAAGCTTTCTTT
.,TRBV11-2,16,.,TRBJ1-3,CASSLSGRASGNTIYF,TGTGCCAGCAGCTTATCTGGCAGGGCCTCTGGAAACACCATATATTTT
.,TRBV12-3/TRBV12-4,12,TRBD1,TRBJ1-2,CASSWGQGYYTF,TGTGCCAGCAGTTGGGGACAGGGCTACTACACCTTC
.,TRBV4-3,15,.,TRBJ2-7,CASSQAFRVSYEQYF,TGCGCCAGCAGCCAAGCTTTCAGGGTCTCCTACGAGCAGTACTTC
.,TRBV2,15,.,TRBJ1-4,CASNQWAGDNEKLFF,TGTGCCAGCAATCAATGGGCAGGGGATAATGAAAAACTGTTTTTT
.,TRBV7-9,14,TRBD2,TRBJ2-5,CASSTRTSVETQYF,TGTGCCAGCAGCACCCGGACTAGCGTGGAGACCCAGTACTTC
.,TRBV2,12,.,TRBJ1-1,CASRRGNTEAFF,TGTGCCAGCAGAAGAGGAAACACTGAAGCTTTCTTT
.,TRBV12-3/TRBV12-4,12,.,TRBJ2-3,CASSPPEGTQYF,TGTGCCAGCAGTCCTCCGGAGGGGACGCAGTATTTT
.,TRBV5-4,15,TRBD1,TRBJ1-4,CASSYRTGLGEKLFF,TGTGCCAGCAGCTACCGGACAGGTCTAGGCGAAAAACTGTTTTTT
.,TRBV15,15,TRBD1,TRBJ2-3,CATTNRDRATDTQYF,TGTGCCACCACGAACCGGGACAGGGCGACAGATACGCAGTATTTT
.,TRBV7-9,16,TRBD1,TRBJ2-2,CASSLGRTGLTGELFF,TGTGCCAGCAGCTTAGGACGGACAGGGCTTACCGGGGAGCTGTTTTTT
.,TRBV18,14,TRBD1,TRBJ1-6,CASSPGTGVSPLHF,TGTGCCAGCTCACCCGGGACAGGGGTTTCACCCCTCCACTTT
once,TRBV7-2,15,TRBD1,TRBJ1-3,CASSWGQGSGNTIYF,TGTGCCAGCAGCTGGGGACAGGGGTCTGGAAACACCATATATTTT
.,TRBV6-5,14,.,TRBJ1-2,CASTPTDSLRGYTF,TGTGCCAGCACCCCAACGGACAGTCTTAGGGGCTACACCTTC
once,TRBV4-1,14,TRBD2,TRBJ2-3,CASSQFGTRAGVNF,TGCGCCAGCAGCCAGTTCGGGACTAGAGCGGGGGTTAATTTT
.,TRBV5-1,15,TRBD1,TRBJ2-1,CASSLGTGGMYEQFF,TGCGCCAGCAGCTTGGGCACAGGGGGCATGTATGAGCAGTTCTTC
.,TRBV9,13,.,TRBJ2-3,CASKGPSTDTQYF,TGTGCCAGCAAGGGGCCTAGCACAGATACGCAGTATTTT
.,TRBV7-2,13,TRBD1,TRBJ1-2,CASRPTGAYGYTF,TGTGCCAGCAGACCAACAGGGGCCTATGGCTACACCTTC
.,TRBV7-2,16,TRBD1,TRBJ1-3,CASSWTGFNSGNTIYF,TGTGCCAGCAGCTGGACAGGGTTTAACTCTGGAAACACCATATATTTT
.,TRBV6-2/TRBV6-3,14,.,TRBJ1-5,CASSYGGGPQPQHF,TGTGCCAGCAGTTACGGGGGGGGACCTCAGCCCCAGCATTTT
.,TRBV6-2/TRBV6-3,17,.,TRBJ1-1,CASSYPRSAGLNTEAFF,TGTGCCAGCAGTTACCCGAGATCGGCAGGGCTGAACACTGAAGCTTTCTTT
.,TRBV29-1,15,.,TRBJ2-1,CSVEVGAGAPNEQFF,TGCAGCGTTGAAGTAGGAGCGGGCGCCCCCAATGAGCAGTTCTTC
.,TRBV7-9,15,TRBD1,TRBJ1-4,CASSLIQGASEKLFF,TGTGCCAGCAGCTTAATCCAGGGGGCTAGTGAAAAACTGTTTTTT
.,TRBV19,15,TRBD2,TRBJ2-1,CASRSLSGRGGEQFF,TGTGCCAGTAGAAGCCTCAGCGGGAGGGGAGGTGAGCAGTTCTTC
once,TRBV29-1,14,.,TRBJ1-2,CSVELGEEGYGYTF,TGCAGCGTTGAATTGGGGGAGGAAGGCTATGGCTACACCTTC
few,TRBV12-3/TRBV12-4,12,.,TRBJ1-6,CASSQGGSPLHF,TGTGCCAGCAGTCAGGGCGGCTCACCCCTCCACTTT
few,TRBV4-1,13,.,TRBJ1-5,CASSQQANQPQHF,TGCGCCAGCAGCCAGCAGGCTAATCAGCCCCAGCATTTT
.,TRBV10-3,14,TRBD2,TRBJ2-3,CAITVSGSADTQYF,TGTGCCATCACCGTTAGCGGGAGCGCAGATACGCAGTATTTT
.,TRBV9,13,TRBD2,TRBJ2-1,CASSVGAGDEQFF,TGTGCCAGCAGCGTAGGAGCGGGGGATGAGCAGTTCTTC
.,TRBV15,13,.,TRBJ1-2,CATSRQGEGGYTF,TGTGCCACCAGCAGACAAGGGGAGGGTGGCTACACCTTC
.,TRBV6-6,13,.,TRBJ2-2,CASSRGSPGELFF,TGTGCCAGCAGCCGGGGTTCACCCGGGGAGCTGTTTTTT
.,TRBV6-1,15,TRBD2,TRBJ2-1,CASSETLAGDNEQFF,TGTGCCAGCAGTGAAACCCTAGCGGGGGACAATGAGCAGTTCTTC
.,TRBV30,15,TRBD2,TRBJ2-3,CAWSRDGGTTDTQYF,TGTGCCTGGAGTCGGGACGGGGGGACCACAGATACGCAGTATTTT
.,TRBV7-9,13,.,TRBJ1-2,CASSLAGRYGYTF,TGTGCCAGCAGCTTAGCCGGGAGGTATGGCTACACCTTC
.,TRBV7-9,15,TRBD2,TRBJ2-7,CASSLDRLAGDEQYF,TGTGCCAGCAGCTTAGACCGCCTAGCGGGTGACGAGCAGTACTTC
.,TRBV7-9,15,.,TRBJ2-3,CASSTSGSSTDTQYF,TGTGCCAGCAGCACAAGCGGTTCCAGCACAGATACGCAGTATTTT
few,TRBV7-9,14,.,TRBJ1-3,CASSPPGVGNTIYF,TGTGCCAGCAGCCCGCCAGGGGTAGGAAACACCATATATTTT
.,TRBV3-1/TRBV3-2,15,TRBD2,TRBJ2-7,CASSQHSGSGYEQYF,TGTGCCAGCAGCCAACATAGCGGGAGTGGTTACGAGCAGTACTTC
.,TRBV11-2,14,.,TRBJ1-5,CASSSGFGNQPQHF,TGTGCCAGCAGCTCCGGGTTCGGCAATCAGCCCCAGCATTTT
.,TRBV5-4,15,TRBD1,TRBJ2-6,CASSLQGLGANVLTF,TGTGCCAGCAGCTTACAGGGGCTCGGGGCCAACGTCCTGACTTTC
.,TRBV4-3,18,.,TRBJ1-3,CASSQDREQGPVGNTIYF,TGCGCCAGCAGCCAAGATAGGGAACAGGGACCGGTTGGAAACACCATATATTTT
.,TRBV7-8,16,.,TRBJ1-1,CASSLNQVRLNTEAFF,TGTGCCAGCAGCTTAAACCAGGTACGCCTGAACACTGAAGCTTTCTTT
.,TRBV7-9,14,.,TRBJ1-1,CASSLAGLKQGAFF,TGTGCCAGCAGCTTAGCGGGTCTAAAGCAGGGGGCTTTCTTT
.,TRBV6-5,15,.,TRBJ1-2,CASSYSAGWDYGYTF,TGTGCCAGCAGTTACTCTGCAGGGTGGGACTATGGCTACACCTTC
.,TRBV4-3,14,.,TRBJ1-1,CASSQDIGDTEAFF,TGCGCCAGCAGCCAAGATATAGGGGACACTGAAGCTTTCTTT
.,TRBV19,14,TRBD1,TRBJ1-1,CASRWTGANTEAFF,TGTGCCAGTAGGTGGACAGGGGCGAACACTGAAGCTTTCTTT
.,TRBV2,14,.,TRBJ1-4,CASKQGMANEKLFF,TGTGCCAGCAAACAGGGTATGGCTAATGAAAAACTGTTTTTT
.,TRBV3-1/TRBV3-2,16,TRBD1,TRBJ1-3,CASPGTGAYSGNTIYF,TGTGCCAGCCCTGGGACAGGGGCCTACTCTGGAAACACCATATATTTT